These 7 T cell receptor beta chains originate from one sample sequenced in a study of T-cell reconstitution after alpha-beta-depleted transplantation in children. It was with unique molecular identifiers that the TCRbeta library was prepared. Each CDR3 protein is one row after TCRdb ran MiXCR on the PCR reads. This repertoire shows about 340,000 distinct CDR3 sequences, 9% to 12% found once; its top ten account for less than 2.5%. The specimen comprised PBMCs from the stem cell graft donor, sampled from the stem cell graft. The receptors stem from a human donor who donated a stem cell graft to a child with acute lymphoblastic leukemia.

The count of this clonotype is one. V is TRBV6-5 and J is TRBJ1-6, with TRBD1 as a possible D gene (6 bases). Looked up from germline, CDR1 is MNHEY and CDR2 is SVGAGI. The V and J ends lost 0 bases and 9 bases respectively, with 21 bases between them. The CDR3 runs to 18 residues. As DNA, the CDR3 is TGTGCCAGCAGTTACTCGAGGTCAGGGTTCTCCAGGGGTTCACCCCTCCACTTT. It specifies CASSYSRSGFSRGSPLHF.

This clonotype was observed a handful of times. The chain couples TRBV5-1 to TRBJ2-5, with D perhaps matching TRBD1 (6 bases). The CDR3 length is 14 residues. V lost 1 base and J 5 bases, leaving 12 bases between the germline ends. The germline CDR1 and CDR2 sequences are SGHRS and YFSETQ. CDR3 sequence (DNA): TGCGCCAGCAGCTTGCAGGGGTTGGGCGAGACCCAGTACTTC. This translates into CASSLQGLGETQYF.

This clonotype has just one count. The DNA is omitted, as the CDR3 cannot be located on it reliably, and the CDR3 follows TCRdb's listing. The rearrangement joins TRBV3-1 to TRBJ2-5; no check of the table's D call, TRBD1, against the DNA was made. Both ends counted, the CDR3 spans 14 residues. From germline, CDR1 is LGHDT and CDR2 YNNKEL (reference sequence). CDR3 loop: CVSSDRGFLETQYF.

V and J are TRBV20-1 and TRBJ2-7; TRBD1 might be the D (6 bases). Germline values: CDR1 DFQATT, CDR2 SNEGSKA (reference sequence). V dropped 3 bases and J dropped 6 bases, with 12 bases sitting between them. The CDR3 runs to 12 residues. The chain's CDR3 is CSASRQGLEQYF. CDR3 DNA sequence: TGCAGTGCTAGTCGCCAGGGGCTCGAGCAGTACTTC.

This clonotype was recorded a few times. The chain couples TRBV7-6 to TRBJ1-4, with D possibly being TRBD1 (5 bases). With 5 bases removed from V and 3 bases from J, the gap between germline ends came to 13 bases. The CDR3 extends over 15 amino acids. Germline values: CDR1 SGHVS, CDR2 FNYEAQ. CDR3 DNA: TGTGCCAGCAGCCTTTCGGGGGAGGCTAATGAAAAACTGTTTTTT. Encoded protein: CASSLSGEANEKLFF.

The chain combines TRBV7-2 with TRBJ2-5; a possible D gene is TRBD1 (6 bases). CDR3 length: 15 residues. CDR1 SGHTA and CDR2 FQGNSA come from the germline V gene. V shed 1 base and J shed 4 bases, with 13 bases lying between them. The CDR3 DNA follows: TGTGCCAGCAGCTTAGATGGACAGCCTGGAGAGACCCAGTACTTC. This gives the protein CASSLDGQPGETQYF.

This sequence joins TRBV5-1 and TRBJ2-6; no firm D call. The CDR3 contains 19 residues. Trimming removed 4 bases at V and 1 base at J, with 21 bases between. Germline-derived CDR1 and CDR2 are SGHRS and YFSETQ. The CDR3 sequence is CASSGPGLDYNSGANVLTF. DNA for the CDR3: TGCGCCAGCAGCGGTCCCGGGCTCGATTATAATTCTGGGGCCAACGTCCTGACTTTC.